This T cell receptor beta chain was profiled in a study of cytomegalovirus exposure and HLA in healthy donors (dated 2017 in TCRdb). Describing the broader study: According to an earlier analysis of 587 of the donors, 200 million or so T cells yielded 90 million to 140 million unique TCR beta sequences and 276 Gb of sequence data. An early release covering 550 to 700 HLA-typed donors comprised approximately 300 gigabases of sequencing data and tens of millions of unique TCR sequences. Of the roughly 390 genotyped donors, 81% were placed in the genetic ancestry cluster associated with self-reported Caucasian donors. The study aimed to test whether signatures of past pathogen exposure could be identified by cataloging public T cell receptors. The T cell repertoires of some 700 subjects were profiled by immunosequencing and related to cytomegalovirus serostatus. In addition to the first cohort of around 670 subjects, a separate validation cohort of 130 or so different subjects was used. To predict cytomegalovirus infection status, the study brought together high-throughput TCR immunosequencing, statistical association of individual TCRs with disease status, and machine learning. A later analysis re-examined previously published TCR beta repertoires from just over 650 donors and added high-resolution HLA genotyping to investigate patterns of TCR occurrence. In the later analysis, no new phenotypic data were used to find candidate immune exposures; instead, reliance was placed on TCR beta sequences and their occurrence across donors. An earlier analysis of 450 to 750 of the donors used high-throughput TCR beta sequencing to judge whether each TCR beta V gene segment behaved as functional or pseudogenic. Donor age, sex, ethnicity and CMV serostatus were compiled alongside the repertoire data. A later genetic analysis took genome-wide SNP genotypes for about 55% of the 666 donors and used that subset as a discovery cohort. All discovery cohort repertoires had been generated on a single sequencing platform. Class I and class II HLA loci were covered by the typing at four-digit resolution. The number of typed donors differed by locus: about 629-630 for A, B, C, DRB1 and DQB1; some 500 for DQA1; 606 for DPA1; and 400 to 480 for DPB1. Because of strong linkage in the cohort, four or five DR-DQ haplotypes were treated as single units for association and clustering. On average, around 230,000 unique TCR beta nucleotide sequences were sequenced per donor among roughly 430 genotyped donors of the cohort, with 15% to 20% of those sequences being non-productive.

The cohort was made up of 500 to 850 healthy bone marrow donors. Cohort members were all nominally healthy when sampled, although unrecorded immune exposures were likely present. The donor tested CMV seronegative, placing the donor among the 350 or so seronegative members of the cohort. Each donor provided a peripheral blood sample, and peripheral blood mononuclear cells were used for TCR beta sequencing. The Qiagen DNeasy Blood Extraction Kit was used to extract genomic DNA from the blood cell samples. The receptor library was made with the immunoSEQ multiplex PCR assay. A mixture of 60 forward primers for TCR Vbeta segments and 13 reverse primers for TCR Jbeta segments was used in the multiplex PCR. The CDR3 region of rearranged TCR beta genes was amplified from genomic DNA by a multiplex PCR assay. On the Illumina HiSeq System, the amplified TCR beta libraries were sequenced as 87-base-pair reads. The authors' pipeline ran thus. A later analysis tallied approximately 87 million unique TCR beta chains across the 550 to 850 repertoires, and about 12 million of those chains were shared by two or more donors. Raw reads were error-corrected and collapsed into unique sequences with a nearest-neighbor algorithm that merged closely related sequences to remove PCR and sequencing errors. Alignment of CDR3 sequences to IMGT reference sequences was used to assign V, D and J gene segments. For a sequence to be retained, a match of at least six nucleotides was required to both a V gene segment and a J gene segment. Rearrangements were classified as productive when the CDR3 lacked stop codons and remained in frame with V and J, and all other rearrangements were classified as non-productive. Following IMGT convention, CDR3 was defined as the stretch from the second conserved V-encoded cysteine to the conserved J-encoded phenylalanine. The earlier analysis of 500 to 650 of the donors excluded any sequence lacking an unambiguous match to a single V gene segment. In an earlier analysis of roughly 600 of the donors, a V segment was called functional when productive rearrangements were above 56.7%, and segregating when the standard deviation between donors exceeded 5%. A statistical classification framework was developed to diagnose cytomegalovirus status using the catalog of TCR beta chain sequences. In a later analysis, TCR nucleotide sequences were compared against IMGT/GENE-DB human TR gene sequences so that V and J genes could be assigned. A later analysis assigned CDR3 sequences and most-parsimonious VDJ recombination scenarios with the TCRdist pipeline. In a later analysis, each TCR beta chain was defined by its CDR3 amino acid sequence together with its V-gene family, and reads lacking a unique V-gene family were excluded. In a later analysis, 450 to 600 highly shared, low-generation-probability nucleotide sequences were removed to address suspected cross-contamination and a sequencing artifact. For each public chain, a later analysis derived a clonal expansion index from normalized ranks of inferred template counts within each repertoire. A later analysis computed generation probabilities with a VDJ recombination model fitted to out-of-frame rearrangements, and checked the results against IGoR. In a later analysis, hypergeometric tests were used to score TCR-TCR, TCR-HLA and TCR-CMV co-occurrence, with a repertoire-size bias correction applied to TCR pairs. A later analysis estimated false discovery rates by permuting HLA or CMV assignments 20 times. In a later analysis, co-occurring TCRs were grouped with DBSCAN, and TCRdist sequence similarity was added when clustering was performed within HLA-allele-positive subsets. Repertoires with fewer than 30,000 or more than 120,000 public chains were left out of co-occurrence clustering, as were a handful of repertoires with anomalous nucleotide sharing. As stored in TCRdb, this immuneACCESS dataset retains in-frame rearrangements with V and J assigned. A fraction of the clones does not appear; measured against another copy, unresolved V genes explain less than half of the discrepancy, and the remainder lacks a known reason. V, J and clone size were drawn from that table, and D and trimming were deduced from the DNA. The table for this sample lists fewer than 80,000 clones; about 76% of them were counted only once. Over 2.5% of the sample rests with the top ten.

V lost 10 bases and J lost 7 bases, and the count of bases not matched to a germline gene is 10. The CDR3 goes from the cysteine to the phenylalanine over 13 residues. Just CDR3 DNA is preserved here, 39 bases in frame from base 1. The germline V gene yields MNHNS for CDR1 and SASEGT for CDR2. Results and caveats for the whole study, not just this receptor: Some IMGT-functional V segments, including TRBV6-2 and TRBV6-3, could not be told apart with the 87-base-pair reads, so those segments were excluded. In vitro tests confirmed that three of the cytomegalovirus-associated TCR beta chains recognize cytomegalovirus antigens. According to a later analysis, parvovirus B19, influenza, CMV and Epstein-Barr virus appeared linked to several top co-occurrence clusters. V-gene and J-gene trimming of TCR beta chains was associated with a missense DCLRE1C variant in a later genetic analysis, and the association was replicated in an independent cohort. Approximately 18 rarely observed V segments, including chromosome 9 orphons, were excluded from the earlier analysis of some 590 of the donors because counts were too low. Linkage disequilibrium might explain the correlated functional status among segregating V segments, but an unknown experimental factor could not be ruled out. In a later analysis, TCR association rates were found to vary across HLA loci, with the most associated TCRs seen for DRB1 alleles and the fewest for HLA-C alleles. A further reported finding was that TCR beta sequences accurately predicted the HLA-A and HLA-B alleles for most subjects in the first cohort. HLA typing was unavailable for some donors at each locus, so association tests used only the typed subset. In an earlier analysis of approximately 590 of the donors, most TCR beta V segments appeared in productive rearrangements about 90% or about 30% of the time, broadly matching IMGT annotations. The authors suggested that the approach could potentially be generalized to other disease states and immunological phenotypes. A group of highly shared sequence variants was considered likely to be a technical artifact of the sequencing pipeline. The classifier was reported to diagnose cytomegalovirus status with high specificity and sensitivity in both the original cohort and the validation cohort. In a later analysis, HLA-associated TCR beta chains showed more clonal expansion and lower generation probabilities than non-associated chains that were equally common. The study gave a list of under 200 TCR beta chains associated with cytomegalovirus. Specific HLA alleles were associated with over 15,000 TCR beta sequences at a false discovery rate of 0.05 in a later analysis. CMV serostatus was the only immune exposure information available for the cohort. Most TCR sequences were seen in very few donors, while some public TCRs were found in many individuals. Roughly uniform sequencing depth across donors was assumed in presence/absence analyses, although this assumption may not hold. The cohort was sequenced for TCR beta chains only, and without alpha or paired-chain data the features that could be detected were limited. Strong co-occurrence of HLA alleles, especially DR and DQ, made assigning TCR associations to individual alleles difficult. According to a later analysis, most CMV-associated TCR beta chains appeared to be HLA-restricted, and the HLA associations seemed to be driven largely by CMV exposure. In a later genetic analysis, fewer N-insertions in productive TCRs were reported among donors in an Asian-associated ancestry cluster than the approximately 670-donor mean.

Only a few counts were recorded for this clone. Its specific antigen is unknown. Per-nucleotide qualities are absent, and no much larger clonotype sits a single base away. The rearrangement joined TRBV6-1 to TRBJ2-4, and 7 bases in between align with TRBD1. The TCR sequence derives from a man between 18 and 35 years old in good health and CMV-seronegative. Sequenced: PBMCs. For the CDR3, the sequence is CATKGTVGNIQYF. The nucleotide sequence is TGTGCCACCAAGGGGACAGTGGGGAACATTCAGTACTTC.